This TCR beta chain was sequenced in a study of identical twins. CDR1 and CDR2 from the germline V gene are KGHSH and LQKENI. The CDR3 has 15 residues. V lost 0 bases, J lost 8 bases, and 14 bases lay in between. TCRdb reprocessed the 5' RACE reads via MiXCR and lists one record per CDR3 protein. The sample carries roughly 350,000 distinct CDR3 sequences, 12% recorded once. Separately, the same data were catalogued under a study of yellow fever vaccine responses in identical twins.

The chain links TRBV18 to TRBJ2-1; D ambiguous. The origin of this receptor is a woman aged 18-29 years in good health. The specimen was CD8+ T cells sorted from blood. This CDR3 reads CASSPPRRPGDEQFF. Here the CDR3 DNA reads TGTGCCAGCTCACCACCGCGACGTCCTGGGGATGAGCAGTTCTTC. The full variable domain, its missing parts supplied by reference TRBV18 and TRBJ2-1, is NAGVMQNPRHLVRRRGQEARLRCSPMKGHSHVYWYRQLPEEGLKFMVYLQKENIIDESGMPKERFSAEFPKEGPSILRIQQVVRGDSAAYFCASSPPRRPGDEQFFGPGTRLTVL.